The rows below give T cell receptor beta chains drawn from one sample of a study of blood T cells in healthy people across ages. Via MiXCR, TCRdb re-called the 5' RACE reads, giving one row per CDR3 protein. The sample includes 450,000 to 600,000 distinct CDR3 sequences, about a quarter of them seen just once. The same specimen was also included in a second study, on T cells of mothers and their children.

Sequenced material: blood. The source is a boy between 2 and 10 years old in good health. CDR3s include the opening cysteine and the closing phenylalanine or tryptophan. The D gene is left open where the match is weak. The size field is filled for only some rows; it gives once, few, many or a size class.

CDR3 length	clone size	V gene	J gene	D gene	CDR3 protein	CDR3 DNA
16	few	TRBV27	TRBJ2-7	TRBD1	CASRGITGQGDYEQYF	TGTGCCAGCAGAGGAATTACGGGACAGGGTGACTACGAGCAGTACTTC
15	few	TRBV7-6	TRBJ2-7	.	CASSLGADGPYEQYF	TGTGCCAGCAGCTTAGGGGCTGACGGACCCTACGAGCAGTACTTC
15	few	TRBV6-2/TRBV6-3	TRBJ2-7	TRBD1	CASSFPRQGSYEQYF	TGTGCCAGCAGTTTCCCTCGACAGGGCTCCTACGAGCAGTACTTC
13	.	TRBV15	TRBJ1-1	.	CATSRADWTEAFF	TGTGCCACCAGCAGAGCCGACTGGACTGAAGCTTTCTTT
15	.	TRBV28	TRBJ1-4	.	CASSLGGRFDEKLFF	TGCGCCAGCAGTTTAGGAGGAAGGTTTGATGAAAAACTGTTTTTT
15	.	TRBV7-2	TRBJ2-1	.	CASSLGPRGLNEQFF	TGTGCCAGCAGCTTGGGTCCCAGGGGACTCAATGAGCAGTTCTTC
13	few	TRBV5-4	TRBJ2-3	.	CASSSIGHDTQYF	TGTGCCAGCAGCTCCATTGGGCACGATACGCAGTATTTT
17	many	TRBV11-2	TRBJ2-7	.	CASSLDTRAYLGYEQYF	TGTGCCAGCAGCTTAGATACCCGAGCCTACCTAGGCTACGAGCAGTACTTC
11	.	TRBV6-1	TRBJ2-5	.	CASTISETQYF	TGTGCCAGCACCATCTCAGAGACCCAGTACTTC
14	few	TRBV27	TRBJ1-6	.	CASSLFDSNSPLHF	TGTGCCAGCAGTTTATTTGACTCTAATTCACCCCTCCACTTT
14	once	TRBV11-2	TRBJ1-1	.	CASSTLRANTEAFF	TGTGCCAGCAGCACATTAAGGGCCAACACTGAAGCTTTCTTT
16	.	TRBV2	TRBJ2-1	TRBD2	CASSAGLAGGFGEQFF	TGTGCCAGCAGTGCGGGACTAGCGGGGGGGTTTGGTGAGCAGTTCTTC
14	.	TRBV28	TRBJ2-5	.	CASSLALLRETQYF	TGTGCCAGCAGTTTAGCTCTACTCCGAGAGACCCAGTACTTC
15	.	TRBV5-6	TRBJ1-2	.	CASSLGIATNYGYTF	TGTGCCAGCAGCTTGGGTATCGCGACTAACTATGGCTACACCTTC
14	.	TRBV5-1	TRBJ2-2	.	CASSSEMNTGELFF	TGCGCCAGCAGTTCGGAGATGAACACCGGGGAGCTGTTTTTT
15	few	TRBV4-3	TRBJ2-2	.	CASSQVPLGPGELFF	TGCGCCAGCAGCCAAGTTCCTCTAGGACCCGGGGAGCTGTTTTTT
13	.	TRBV9	TRBJ2-5	TRBD1	CASSGGTGETQYF	TGTGCCAGCAGCGGCGGGACAGGGGAGACCCAGTACTTC
15	.	TRBV7-9	TRBJ2-5	TRBD1	CASSKGQGFQETQYF	TGTGCCAGCAGCAAGGGACAGGGATTCCAAGAGACCCAGTACTTC
14	.	TRBV20-1	TRBJ2-5	.	CSASTPSVRETQYF	TGCAGTGCGAGTACTCCTAGCGTTCGGGAGACCCAGTACTTC
14	.	TRBV12-3/TRBV12-4	TRBJ1-5	.	CASSATDSNQPQHF	TGTGCCAGCAGTGCAACGGATAGCAATCAGCCCCAGCATTTT
15	.	TRBV27	TRBJ2-7	TRBD1	CASSRATDRGYEQYF	TGTGCCAGCAGTAGGGCGACAGACAGGGGCTACGAGCAGTACTTC
13	.	TRBV25-1	TRBJ2-1	.	CASSEYKRNEQFF	TGTGCCAGCAGTGAATATAAGCGGAATGAGCAGTTCTTC
16	.	TRBV9	TRBJ2-3	.	CASSVESGLNTDTQYF	TGTGCCAGCAGCGTAGAATCAGGACTAAACACAGATACGCAGTATTTT
12	.	TRBV29-1	TRBJ2-7	.	CSGLTGSYEQYF	TGCAGCGGTCTGACAGGTTCCTACGAGCAGTACTTC
14	.	TRBV10-3	TRBJ2-7	TRBD1	CAITGDRASYEQYF	TGTGCCATCACCGGGGACAGGGCCTCCTACGAGCAGTACTTC
14	few	TRBV15	TRBJ1-1	.	CATSTHRAYTEAFF	TGTGCCACCAGCACCCACAGGGCGTACACTGAAGCTTTCTTT
14	few	TRBV6-1	TRBJ1-5	.	CASSVQGYNQPQHF	TGTGCCAGCAGTGTGCAGGGCTACAATCAGCCCCAGCATTTT
15	once	TRBV6-5	TRBJ2-2	TRBD2	CASGRLAVNTGELFF	TGTGCCAGCGGGCGGCTAGCGGTCAACACCGGGGAGCTGTTTTTT
12	few	TRBV12-3/TRBV12-4	TRBJ1-4	.	CASRRDLGKLFF	TGTGCCAGCAGGCGAGACCTGGGAAAACTGTTTTTT
15	few	TRBV5-1	TRBJ1-2	TRBD1	CASSLDYRGDYGYTF	TGCGCCAGCAGCTTGGACTACAGGGGAGACTATGGCTACACCTTC
15	.	TRBV18	TRBJ1-2	.	CASSLRRAANYGYTF	TGTGCCAGCTCGCTTCGGCGGGCAGCTAACTATGGCTACACCTTC
14	.	TRBV5-5	TRBJ2-7	TRBD2	CASSRTSGSREQYF	TGTGCCAGCAGCCGGACTAGCGGGAGTCGCGAGCAGTACTTC
13	few	TRBV20-1	TRBJ2-7	.	CSAPTGTNYEQYF	TGCAGTGCCCCTACCGGGACCAACTACGAGCAGTACTTC
16	.	TRBV7-8	TRBJ2-5	.	CASSLSLAGEGETQYF	TGTGCCAGCAGCTTGAGCCTAGCCGGAGAGGGAGAGACCCAGTACTTC
11	.	TRBV20-1	TRBJ1-2	.	CSARDLWGYTF	TGCAGTGCTAGAGACCTATGGGGCTACACCTTC
16	.	TRBV27	TRBJ1-2	TRBD1	CASSKNRQGAPYGYTF	TGTGCCAGCAGCAAGAATCGACAGGGGGCCCCCTATGGCTACACCTTC
15	few	TRBV7-9	TRBJ2-1	TRBD1	CASSLIQGAYNEQFF	TGTGCCAGCAGCTTAATCCAGGGGGCGTACAATGAGCAGTTCTTC
13	.	TRBV4-3	TRBJ2-3	.	CASSQGDINTQYF	TGCGCCAGCAGCCAAGGCGATATTAATACGCAGTATTTT
13	.	TRBV18	TRBJ1-2	.	CASSPSDPYGYTF	TGTGCCAGCTCACCCTCGGACCCCTATGGCTACACCTTC
14	few	TRBV12-3/TRBV12-4	TRBJ1-2	TRBD1	CASRVGQGRGGYTF	TGTGCCAGCAGAGTGGGACAGGGGAGAGGTGGCTACACCTTC
20	few	TRBV6-5	TRBJ2-5	TRBD2	CASSWAPLNGTSGDRETQYF	TGTGCCAGCAGTTGGGCCCCCCTAAACGGGACTAGCGGGGACCGGGAGACCCAGTACTTC
16	.	TRBV19	TRBJ2-6	.	CASSIGYSSGANVLTF	TGTGCCAGTAGTATTGGGTATAGCTCTGGGGCCAACGTCCTGACTTTC
14	few	TRBV2	TRBJ2-3	TRBD2	CASQGLAAPDTQYF	TGTGCCAGCCAAGGACTAGCCGCACCGGATACGCAGTATTTT
13	.	TRBV12-5	TRBJ1-5	.	CASGLHGNQPQHF	TGTGCTAGTGGTTTGCATGGGAATCAGCCCCAGCATTTT